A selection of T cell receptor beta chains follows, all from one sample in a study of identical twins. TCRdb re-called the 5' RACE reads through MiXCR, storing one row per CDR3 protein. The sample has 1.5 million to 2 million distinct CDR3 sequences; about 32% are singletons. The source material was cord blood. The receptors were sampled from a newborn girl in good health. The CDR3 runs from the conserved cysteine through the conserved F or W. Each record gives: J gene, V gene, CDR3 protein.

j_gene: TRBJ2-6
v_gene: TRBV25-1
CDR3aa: CASSAAGANVLTF

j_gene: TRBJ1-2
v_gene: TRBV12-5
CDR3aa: CASGLTGATNYGYTF

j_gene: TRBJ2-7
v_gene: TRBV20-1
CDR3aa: CSAQAGHGVYEQYF

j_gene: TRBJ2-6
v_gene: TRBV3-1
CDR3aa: CASSQEKGGANVLTF

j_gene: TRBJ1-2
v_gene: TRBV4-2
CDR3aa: CASSQDRDTSPGGYTF

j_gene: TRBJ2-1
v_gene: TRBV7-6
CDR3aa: CASSFGRISSYNEQFF

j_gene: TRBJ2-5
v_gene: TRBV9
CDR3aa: CASSAVLETQYF

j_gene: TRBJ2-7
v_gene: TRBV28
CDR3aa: CASSSGTSPSEQYF

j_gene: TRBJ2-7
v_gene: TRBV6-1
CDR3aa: CASSTGLVGYEQYF

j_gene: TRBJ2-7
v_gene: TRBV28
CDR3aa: CASSFSGRLQEQYF

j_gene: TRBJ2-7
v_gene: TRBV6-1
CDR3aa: CASSEVGYEQYF

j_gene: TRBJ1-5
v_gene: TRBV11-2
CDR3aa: CASSRGTGRGNQPQHF

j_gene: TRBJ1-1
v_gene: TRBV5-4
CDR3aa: CASSPPQGAAEAFF